This TCR beta chain came from a study of memory CD4+ T cells and cytomegalovirus serostatus (dated by TCRdb to between 2019 and 2020). For the wider study: The cohort included 35 or so healthy adults from Belgium, of whom 9 were CMV seropositive and 24 were CMV seronegative. To replicate a published TCR-based CMV serostatus classifier, the study sequenced CD4+ memory TCRbeta repertoires from a Belgian cohort whose cytomegalovirus serostatus was known. Overall study results and their limits: The results were read as suggesting that the CMV-associated TCR signature is, for the most part, present in the CD4+ memory repertoire. Among the 150 to 200 previously reported CMV-associated TCRbeta sequences, 67 showed up in the CD4+ memory repertoires, with each one found in between one and five individuals. On the Belgian cohort, the classifier based on the original framework reached a median bootstrapped AUC of roughly 0.94, with a 95% CI of 0.76-1.00. Only CD4+CD45RO+ memory cells were sequenced, unlike the original study, which covered naive and memory CD4+ and CD8+ populations. CMV serostatus prediction reached a median bootstrapped AUC of 0.95 with the original framework and just under 0.93 with a US-trained random forest.

As for this clone: Its antigen target is currently unknown. Base quality data are lacking; no much larger clone is found one base away.

Single viable CD3+CD4+CD8-CD45RO+ cells were sorted as memory CD4+ T cells on a FACSAria II. CMV serostatus was assessed using a Roche Elecsys assay, by which serum IgG against CMV pp150, pp28, p38 and p52 was detected. After thawing, total CD4+ T cells were enriched by positive selection with CD4 magnetic microbeads. Samples originated from another study that specifically interrogated the CD4+ T cell memory repertoire. Peripheral blood mononuclear cells were isolated and cryopreserved according to standard operating procedures, and serum was kept at -80 degrees C. CD3-PerCP (BW264/56), CD4-APC (RPA-T4), CD45RO-PE (UCHT1) and CD8-Pacific Orange (3B5) antibodies were used for staining, and non-viable cells were excluded with Sytox blue. The CDR3 runs 15 residues from the cysteine to the phenylalanine. The kept DNA is CDR3 alone, 45 bases in frame from the first base. According to the germline V gene, CDR1 reads KGHSH and CDR2 reads LQKENI. Here V drops 3 bases and J drops 5 bases, and the junction holds 9 bases not matched to any gene.

The Quick-DNA Microprep Kit was used to extract genomic DNA from the sorted cells. Amplification of TCRbeta DNA was done with the immunoSEQ hsTCRbeta kit, following the protocol from the manufacturer. TCRbeta libraries were sequenced on an Illumina MiSeq instrument. The study's processing was this. After out-of-frame sequences were removed, some 2.1 million distinct TCRbeta sequences remained, averaging about 61,000 per individual. Each individual was scored by the count of 164 previously reported CMV-associated TCRbeta sequences and the total productive distinct TCRbeta count. A beta-binomial model was reimplemented in Python, and scikit-learn random forests with default parameters were trained on data from the US cohort. Classifier performance on the Belgian cohort was reported as the median AUC with percentile confidence intervals calculated over 10,000 bootstrap iterations. TCRdb stores this immuneACCESS table with in-frame sequences only. Part of the clones is absent; in the studies checked, under half of the shortfall reflects unresolved V genes, and no reason is known for the rest. Clone size and V and J calls were adopted from that table, with D and trimming inferred from the DNA. Counted in this sample were over 75,000 clones; 75% to 90% of them appeared once. The top ten constitute 3.6% of the sample.

The chain is made from TRBV18 and TRBJ1-2; TRBD1 aligns with 7 central bases. This sequence originates from an adult in good health and CMV-seropositive. The sequenced material came from memory CD4+ T cells from blood. The CDR3 amino acid sequence is: CASSPAAGTEYGYTF. The DNA reads as follows: TGTGCCAGCTCACCGGCCGCCGGGACAGAATATGGCTACACCTTC.